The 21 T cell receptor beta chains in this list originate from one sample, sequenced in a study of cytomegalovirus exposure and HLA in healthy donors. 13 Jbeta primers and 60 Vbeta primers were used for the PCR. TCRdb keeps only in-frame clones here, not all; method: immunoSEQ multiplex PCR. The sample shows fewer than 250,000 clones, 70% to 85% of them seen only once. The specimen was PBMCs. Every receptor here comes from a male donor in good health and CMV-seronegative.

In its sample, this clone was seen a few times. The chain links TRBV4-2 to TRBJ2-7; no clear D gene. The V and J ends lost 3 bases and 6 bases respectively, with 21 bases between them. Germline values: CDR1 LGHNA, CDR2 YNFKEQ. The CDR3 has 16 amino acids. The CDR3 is CASSQAALSWVSEQYF. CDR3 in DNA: TGTGCCAGCAGCCAGGCGGCCCTGAGCTGGGTCTCCGAGCAGTACTTC.

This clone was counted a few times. The CDR3 loop is CASTISSGKPQYF. Here the CDR3 DNA reads TGTGCCAGCACCATCTCTAGCGGGAAGCCGCAGTATTTT. The chain links TRBV6-1 to TRBJ2-3; TRBD2 agrees at 9 bases. Germline assignment: CDR1 MNHNS and CDR2 SASEGT. The CDR3 consists of 13 residues. J lost 10 bases, V lost 7 bases, and 9 bases had no gene match.

DNA of the CDR3: TGTGCCAGCAGCTTAGTAGCCCGTCAGGGAATCTCCTACGAGCAGTACTTC. This encodes CASSLVARQGISYEQYF. This rearrangement joins TRBV7-9 to TRBJ2-7; maybe TRBD1 (5 bases). This CDR3 comprises 17 residues. Germline CDR1 and CDR2: SEHNR and FQNEAQ (reference sequence). Trimming removed 1 base from V and 0 bases from J, with 16 bases in between.

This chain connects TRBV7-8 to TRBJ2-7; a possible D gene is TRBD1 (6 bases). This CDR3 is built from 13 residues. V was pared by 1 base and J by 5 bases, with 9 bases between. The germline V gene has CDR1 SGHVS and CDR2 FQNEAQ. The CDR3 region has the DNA TGTGCCAGCAGCTTAGGTCCAGGGGACGAGCAGTACTTC. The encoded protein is CASSLGPGDEQYF.

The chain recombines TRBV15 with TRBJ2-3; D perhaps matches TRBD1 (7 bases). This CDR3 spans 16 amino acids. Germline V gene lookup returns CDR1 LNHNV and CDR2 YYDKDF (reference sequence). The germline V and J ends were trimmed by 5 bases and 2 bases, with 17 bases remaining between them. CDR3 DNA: TGTGCCACCAGCCCCAGGGGGGAGACGCACACAGATACGCAGTATTTT. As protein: CATSPRGETHTDTQYF.

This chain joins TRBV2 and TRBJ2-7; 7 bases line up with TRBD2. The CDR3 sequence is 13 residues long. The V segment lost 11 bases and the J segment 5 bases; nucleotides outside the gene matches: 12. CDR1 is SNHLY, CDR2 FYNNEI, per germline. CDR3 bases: TGTGCCTCCGAAGGGACTATCGTAGACGAGCAGTACTTC. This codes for CASEGTIVDEQYF.

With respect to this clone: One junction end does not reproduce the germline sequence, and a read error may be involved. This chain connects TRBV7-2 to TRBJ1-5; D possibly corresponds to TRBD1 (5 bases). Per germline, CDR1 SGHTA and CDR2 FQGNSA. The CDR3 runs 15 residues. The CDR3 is CASSLDSSGNQPRHF. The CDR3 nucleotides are TGTGCCAGCAGCTTAGATTCTTCAGGGAATCAGCCCCGGCATTTT.

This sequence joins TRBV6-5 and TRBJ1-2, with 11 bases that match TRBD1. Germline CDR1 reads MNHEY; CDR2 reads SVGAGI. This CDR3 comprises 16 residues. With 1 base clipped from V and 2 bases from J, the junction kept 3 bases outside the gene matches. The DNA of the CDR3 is TGTGCCAGCAGTTACTGGGGACAGGGGGGGAACTATGGCTACACCTTC. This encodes CASSYWGQGGNYGYTF.

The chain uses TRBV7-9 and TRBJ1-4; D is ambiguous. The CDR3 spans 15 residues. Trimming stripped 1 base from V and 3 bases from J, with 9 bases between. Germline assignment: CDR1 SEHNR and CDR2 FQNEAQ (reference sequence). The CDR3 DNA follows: TGTGCCAGCAGCTTAGGGGCCTTCGCTAATGAAAAACTGTTTTTT. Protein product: CASSLGAFANEKLFF.

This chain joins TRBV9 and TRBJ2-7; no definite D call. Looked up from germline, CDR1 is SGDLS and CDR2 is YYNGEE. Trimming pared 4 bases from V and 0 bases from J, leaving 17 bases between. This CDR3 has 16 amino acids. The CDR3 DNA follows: TGTGCCAGCAGCCCCCGACCGCAAAGGAGCTCCTACGAGCAGTACTTC. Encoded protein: CASSPRPQRSSYEQYF. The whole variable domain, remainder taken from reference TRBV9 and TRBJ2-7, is DSGVTQTPKHLITATGQRVTLRCSPRSGDLSVYWYQQSLDQGLQFLIQYYNGEERAKGNILERFSAQQFPDLHSELNLSSLELGDSALYFCASSPRPQRSSYEQYFGPGTRLTVT.

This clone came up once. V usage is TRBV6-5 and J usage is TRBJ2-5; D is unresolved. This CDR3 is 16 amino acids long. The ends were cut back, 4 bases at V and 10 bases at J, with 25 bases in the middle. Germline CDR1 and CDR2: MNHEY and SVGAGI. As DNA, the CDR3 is TGTGCCAGCAGTTCCCCCTTGAGTAGCTCGGCAAGAGTCCAGTACTTC. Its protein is CASSSPLSSSARVQYF.

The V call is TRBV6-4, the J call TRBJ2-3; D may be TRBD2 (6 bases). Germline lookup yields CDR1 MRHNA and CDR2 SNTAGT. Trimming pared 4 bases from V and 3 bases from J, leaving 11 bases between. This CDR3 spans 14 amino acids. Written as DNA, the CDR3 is TGTGCCAGCAGTGCTCGTGGGGGGACAGATACGCAGTATTTT. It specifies CASSARGGTDTQYF.

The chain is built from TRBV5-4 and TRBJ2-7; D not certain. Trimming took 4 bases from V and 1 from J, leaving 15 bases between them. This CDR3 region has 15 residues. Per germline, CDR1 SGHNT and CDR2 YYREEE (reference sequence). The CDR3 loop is CASSQEASSSYEQYF. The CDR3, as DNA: TGTGCCAGCAGCCAAGAGGCTAGTTCGTCCTACGAGCAGTACTTC.

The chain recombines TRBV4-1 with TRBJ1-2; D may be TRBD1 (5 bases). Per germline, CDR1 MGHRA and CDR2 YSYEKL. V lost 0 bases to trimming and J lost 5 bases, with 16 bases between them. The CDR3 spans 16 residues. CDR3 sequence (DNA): TGCGCCAGCAGCCAAGAACCCCATTTGGGGGGATATGGCTACACCTTC. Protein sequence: CASSQEPHLGGYGYTF.

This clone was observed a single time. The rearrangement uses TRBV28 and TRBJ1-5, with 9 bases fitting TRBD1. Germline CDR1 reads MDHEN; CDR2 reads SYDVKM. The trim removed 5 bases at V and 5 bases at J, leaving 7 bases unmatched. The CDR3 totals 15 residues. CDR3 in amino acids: CASSRPGTGHQPQHF. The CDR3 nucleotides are TGTGCCAGCAGTCGTCCTGGGACAGGGCATCAGCCCCAGCATTTT.

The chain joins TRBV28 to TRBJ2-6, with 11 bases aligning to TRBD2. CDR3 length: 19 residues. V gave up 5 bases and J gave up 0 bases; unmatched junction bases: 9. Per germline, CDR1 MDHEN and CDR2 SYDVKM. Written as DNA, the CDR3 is TGTGCCAGCAGTACACTTCTAGCGGGAGGCCGCTCTGGGGCCAACGTCCTGACTTTC. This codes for CASSTLLAGGRSGANVLTF.

CDR3 nucleotide sequence: TGTGCCAGCAGCTTGGCGGGACAGGGGTCCGGGGAGCTGTTTTTT. Translation: CASSLAGQGSGELFF. V is TRBV11-2 and J is TRBJ2-2; 10 bases are shared with TRBD1. The CDR3 length is 15 residues. CDR1 SGHAT and CDR2 FQNNGV come from the germline V gene. V trimming: 3 bases; J trimming: 6 bases; junction bases outside the gene matches: 4.

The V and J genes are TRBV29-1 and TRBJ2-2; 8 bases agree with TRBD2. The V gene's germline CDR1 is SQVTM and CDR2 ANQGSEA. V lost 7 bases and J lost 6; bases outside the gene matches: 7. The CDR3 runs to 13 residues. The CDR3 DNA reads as TGCAGCGGTCTAGCGGGTCGGGCCGGGGAGCTGTTTTTT. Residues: CSGLAGRAGELFF.

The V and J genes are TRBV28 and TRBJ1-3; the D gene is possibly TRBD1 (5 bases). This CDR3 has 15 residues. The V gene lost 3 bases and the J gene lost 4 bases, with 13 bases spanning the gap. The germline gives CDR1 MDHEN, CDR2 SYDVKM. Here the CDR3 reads CASSFQGLSGNTIYF. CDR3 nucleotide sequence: TGTGCCAGCAGTTTTCAGGGTTTGTCAGGAAACACCATATATTTT.

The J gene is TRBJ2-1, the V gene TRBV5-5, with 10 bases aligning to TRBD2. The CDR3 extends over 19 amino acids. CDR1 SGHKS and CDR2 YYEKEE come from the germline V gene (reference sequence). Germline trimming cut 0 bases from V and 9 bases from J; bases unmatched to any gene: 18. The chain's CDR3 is CASSLGLRQGLLAGSEQFF. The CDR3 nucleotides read TGTGCCAGCAGCTTGGGGCTGAGACAGGGTCTACTAGCGGGATCTGAGCAGTTCTTC.

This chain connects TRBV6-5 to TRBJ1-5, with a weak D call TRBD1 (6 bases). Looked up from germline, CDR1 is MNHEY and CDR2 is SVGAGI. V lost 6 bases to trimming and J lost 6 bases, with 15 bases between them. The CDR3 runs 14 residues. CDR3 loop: CASRETGSGQPQHF. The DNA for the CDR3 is TGTGCCAGCAGGGAAACAGGGTCGGGTCAGCCCCAGCATTTT.